The source of this T cell receptor (beta chain) is a study of PD-L1 blockade in urothelial cancer. Across the study: Patients initiated atezolizumab at some point between 2013 and 2015 at 1,200 mg intravenously every 3 weeks. Male sex and bladder-origin urothelial cancer characterized about 85% of the 29 patients. Between 0 and 3 prior chemotherapy regimens had been given to patients.

As for time point: peripheral blood 6 weeks after treatment start. Each patient's cancer was a locally advanced or metastatic urothelial carcinoma. This clone was detected once. Only in-frame clones appear in the TCRdb table, and some are missing; sequencing was by immunoSEQ multiplex PCR. Of about 41,000 clones in the sample, roughly 84% were seen once. Deletions cut 2 bases from V and 4 bases from J, with 10 bases between. The length of the CDR3 is 14 residues. Germline loops: CDR1 SGDLS, CDR2 YYNGEE. The material sequenced was PBMCs, taken around atezolizumab (anti-PD-L1) treatment. The V call is TRBV9, the J call TRBJ1-3, with D tentatively TRBD1 (6 bases). The receptor comes from a man between 65 and 85 years old with urothelial cancer. CDR3 protein: CASSVRDRGNTIYF. The CDR3 coding sequence is TGTGCCAGCAGCGTCCGAGACAGGGGAAACACCATATATTTT.